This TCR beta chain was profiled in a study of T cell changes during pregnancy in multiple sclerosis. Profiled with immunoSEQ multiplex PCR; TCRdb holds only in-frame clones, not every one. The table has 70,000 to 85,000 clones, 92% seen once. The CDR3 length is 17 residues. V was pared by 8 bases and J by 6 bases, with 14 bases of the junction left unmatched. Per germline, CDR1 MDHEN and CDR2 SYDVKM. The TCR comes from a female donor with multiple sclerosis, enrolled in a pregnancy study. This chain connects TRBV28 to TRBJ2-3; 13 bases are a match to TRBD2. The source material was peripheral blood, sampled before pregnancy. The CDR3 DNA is TGTGCCAGCGGACAGGAGACTAGCGGGAGGTTGTTTGATACGCAGTATTTT. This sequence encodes CASGQETSGRLFDTQYF.